This T cell receptor beta chain appears in the sequencing data of a study of T cell changes during pregnancy in multiple sclerosis. Generated by immunoSEQ multiplex PCR, the TCRdb table keeps only in-frame clones and is missing some. Of 50,000 to 55,000 clones listed, more than 85% are singletons. The source was CD4+ T cells from peripheral blood mononuclear cells, collected after pregnancy. This receptor was taken from a female donor with multiple sclerosis, enrolled in a pregnancy study.

The chain's CDR3 is CASSLSGVAGGLNEQFF. The CDR3 region has the DNA TGTGCCAGCAGCTTATCCGGTGTGGCGGGAGGACTCAATGAGCAGTTCTTC. The genes are TRBV7-2 and TRBJ2-1, with 8 bases aligning to TRBD2. Trimming cost V 2 bases and J 6 bases; bases outside gene matches: 12. Germline CDR1 SGHTA, CDR2 FQGNSA. The CDR3 covers 17 residues.